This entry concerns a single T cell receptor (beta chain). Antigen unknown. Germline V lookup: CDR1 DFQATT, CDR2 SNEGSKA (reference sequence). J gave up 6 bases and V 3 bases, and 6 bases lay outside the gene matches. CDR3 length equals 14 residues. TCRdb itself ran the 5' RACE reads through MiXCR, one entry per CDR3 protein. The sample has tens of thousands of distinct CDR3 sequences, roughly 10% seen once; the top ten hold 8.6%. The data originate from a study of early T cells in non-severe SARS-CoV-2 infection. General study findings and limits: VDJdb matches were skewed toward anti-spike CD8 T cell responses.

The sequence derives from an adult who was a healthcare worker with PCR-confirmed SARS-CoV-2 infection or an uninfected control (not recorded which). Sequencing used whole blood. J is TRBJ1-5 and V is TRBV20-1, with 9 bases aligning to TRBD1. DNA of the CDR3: TGCAGTGCTAGGGACACAGGGGGCTTTCAGCCCCAGCATTTT. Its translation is CSARDTGGFQPQHF.